This T cell receptor beta chain was sequenced during a study of T cell responses to AZD1222 COVID-19 vaccine. The study, taken as a whole, reports: Unmutated variant regions reportedly attract nearly half of all spike-specific TCRs. There were mostly white British donors and more females than males, and clonal diversity was possibly underestimated. Only five or six AZD1222 recipients were seropositive at baseline.

In germline, CDR1 is MNHNS, CDR2 SASEGT. V gave up 3 bases and J gave up 5 bases, with 10 bases separating them. The length of the CDR3 is 13 residues. Measured with immunoSEQ multiplex PCR; TCRdb has only the in-frame clones, and not every one. The data hold some 86,000 clones, with around 82% observed a single time. For this clone: No antigen is known for it.

The sequenced sample was peripheral blood, obtained on day 0 of AZD1222 vaccination. The TCR comes from an adult in good health. The chain recombines TRBV6-1 with TRBJ2-5; D is undetermined. The chain's CDR3 is CASSDLAGETQYF. The DNA of the CDR3 is TGTGCCAGCAGTGACCTGGCCGGGGAGACCCAGTACTTC.